This T cell receptor beta chain was recovered during a study of T cells in Graves' hyperthyroidism and ophthalmopathy. Germline values: CDR1 SGHTA, CDR2 FQGTGA. V lost 4 bases to trimming and J lost 2 bases; unmatched junction nucleotides: 3. The CDR3 loop spans 14 amino acids. RNA transcripts served as the template for amplifying TCR beta CDR3 regions. The study used the HTBI primer set for a first-round RT-PCR of the TCR CDR3. TCRdb called the multiplex PCR reads again in MiXCR, with one record for every CDR3 protein. The sample lists a few hundred thousand distinct CDR3 sequences, 46% occurring once. In its sample, this clonotype was seen a few times.

The chain combines TRBV7-3 with TRBJ2-7, with 9 bases lining up with TRBD1. Material: peripheral blood or thyroid tissue (not recorded which). The origin of this receptor is a woman aged 18-30 years with Graves' hyperthyroidism. CDR3 DNA sequence: TGTGCCAGCAGCTCTCGACAGGGGGCCTACGAGCAGTACTTC. It yields the protein CASSSRQGAYEQYF.